Shown below are 32 T cell receptor beta chains from a single sample sequenced in a study of blood T cell repertoires in COVID-19. Profiled with immunoSEQ multiplex PCR; TCRdb holds only in-frame clones, not every one. The sample lists 150,000 or so clones, roughly 69% occurring once. The sequencing sample was made of peripheral blood. These receptors were obtained from an older woman with acute or convalescent COVID-19.

V gene TRBV21-1 combines with J gene TRBJ1-5. TRBV21-1 is an annotated pseudogene. The CDR3 is 13 amino acids. CDR3 nucleotides: TGTGCCAGCAGCACGTCGAGCAATCAGCCCCAGCATTTT. Translating it yields CASSTSSNQPQHF.

This clone appeared a few times. The chain carries TRBV4-1 and TRBJ1-5, with D unresolved. V lost 0 bases to trimming and J lost 9 bases, with 12 bases between them. Germline CDR1 and CDR2: MGHRA and YSYEKL. The CDR3 is 14 residues long. CDR3 coding DNA: TGCGCCAGCAGCCAAGAGAGGGCCTTACGGCCCCAGCATTTT. Amino acid sequence: CASSQERALRPQHF.

The chain combines TRBV6-5 with TRBJ2-7, with 8 bases that match TRBD2. Germline CDR1 reads MNHEY; CDR2 reads SVGAGI. The CDR3 has 15 residues. V gave up 0 bases and J gave up 2 bases; unmatched junction bases: 3. The CDR3: CASSYSSGATYEQYF. The CDR3 DNA reads TGTGCCAGCAGTTACTCTAGCGGGGCAACCTACGAGCAGTACTTC.

This clone appeared a single time. At one of its ends the junction is not consistent with the germline gene, which may arise from a read error. V gene TRBV28 combines with J gene TRBJ2-7; tentative D call: TRBD1 (6 bases). Germline loops: CDR1 MDHEN, CDR2 SYDVKM. CDR3 length equals 11 residues. The DNA for the CDR3 is TGTGCCAGCAGTAGCACGGGACAAAGGAGTTTC. This sequence encodes CASSSTGQRSF.

The chain joins TRBV5-5 to TRBJ1-5; D is unclear. Trimming stripped 1 base from V and 5 bases from J, with 10 bases between. This CDR3 comprises 14 residues. CDR1 and CDR2 from the germline V gene are SGHKS and YYEKEE (reference sequence). CDR3: CASSLSGSYQPQHF. In DNA form, the CDR3 reads TGTGCCAGCAGCTTGAGCGGATCTTATCAGCCCCAGCATTTT.

The J gene is TRBJ1-1, the V gene TRBV4-1, with D unclear. Trimming left V 2 bases short and J 0 bases short, with 13 bases between. Germline V gene data show CDR1 as MGHRA and CDR2 as YSYEKL. The CDR3 is 16 residues long. The CDR3 DNA reads as TGCGCCAGCAGCCAATATTCCGTATCCTTGAACACTGAAGCTTTCTTT. Residues: CASSQYSVSLNTEAFF.

The chain couples TRBV6-5 to TRBJ1-1; D might be TRBD1 (6 bases). This CDR3 region has 14 residues. Germline CDR1 reads MNHEY; CDR2 reads SVGAGI. V gave up 3 bases and J gave up 5 bases, with 13 bases separating them. The CDR3 bases are TGTGCCAGCAGTTATGGGGGGGGGCCAACTGAAGCTTTCTTT. This translates into CASSYGGGPTEAFF.

This clone was recorded at least ten times. The rearrangement uses TRBV6-6 and TRBJ2-3; 13 bases align to TRBD2. From germline, CDR1 is MNHNY and CDR2 SVGAGI (reference sequence). The CDR3 is 17 amino acids. V gave up 5 bases and J gave up 0 bases; unmatched junction bases: 5. The CDR3 region is CASSRGLAGYSTDTQYF. Written as DNA, the CDR3 is TGTGCCAGCAGTCGGGGACTAGCGGGATATAGCACAGATACGCAGTATTTT.

This sequence joins TRBV11-2 and TRBJ2-5; D unclear. Germline CDR1 reads SGHAT; CDR2 reads FQNNGV. V was trimmed by 5 bases and J by 3 bases, leaving 13 bases between them. The CDR3 loop spans 14 amino acids. CDR3 region: CASSRTGREETQYF. The DNA for the CDR3 is TGTGCCAGCAGCCGAACGGGTCGGGAAGAGACCCAGTACTTC.

The chain has TRBV19 and TRBJ2-6; D perhaps matches TRBD1 (5 bases). From germline, CDR1 is LNHDA and CDR2 SQIVND (reference sequence). This CDR3 is 15 amino acids long. Trimming removed 9 bases from V and 0 bases from J, with 12 bases in between. The chain's CDR3 is CASLEGDSGANVLTF. The DNA for the CDR3 is TGTGCCAGCTTGGAAGGGGACTCTGGGGCCAACGTCCTGACTTTC.

V usage is TRBV11-2 and J usage is TRBJ2-3; 13 bases are a match to TRBD2. The CDR3 totals 14 residues. Losses at the gene ends were 8 bases for V and 4 bases for J; bases not matched to a gene: 3. Germline values: CDR1 SGHAT, CDR2 FQNNGV. In nucleotides, the CDR3 is TGTGCCAGCCCTGGACTAGCGGGAGCAGATACGCAGTATTTT. Translation: CASPGLAGADTQYF.

The chain combines TRBV19 with TRBJ1-5; 9 nucleotides match TRBD1. The J segment lost 7 bases and the V segment lost 6 bases, leaving 4 bases of the junction unmatched. This CDR3 is 13 amino acids long. CDR1 is LNHDA, CDR2 SQIVND, per germline (reference sequence). CDR3 bases: TGTGCCAGTAGCGGACAGGGGCGGCAGCCCCAGCATTTT. This translates into CASSGQGRQPQHF.

A single count supports this clone. J is TRBJ2-7 and V is TRBV28; D possibly corresponds to TRBD1 (6 bases). Germline assignment: CDR1 MDHEN and CDR2 SYDVKM. V was trimmed by 6 bases and J by 1 base, leaving 10 bases between them. There are 13 residues in the CDR3. CDR3 sequence reads: CASSPGTSYEQYF. The DNA of the CDR3 is TGTGCCAGCAGCCCCGGGACATCCTACGAGCAGTACTTC. Using reference TRBV28 and TRBJ2-7 for the parts outside the CDR3, the full variable domain is DVKVTQSSRYLVKRTGEKVFLECVQDMDHENMFWYRQDPGLGLRLIYFSYDVKMKEKGDIPEGYSVSREKKERFSLILESASTNQTSMYLCASSPGTSYEQYFGPGTRLTVT.

This clone was counted a few times. The chain is built from TRBV28 and TRBJ2-7, with TRBD2 matching 7 bases. This CDR3 is built from 15 residues. V was pared by 4 bases and J by 1 base, with 7 bases of the junction left unmatched. CDR1 is MDHEN, CDR2 SYDVKM, per germline. The CDR3 sequence is CASSSHASGSYEQYF. In nucleotides, the CDR3 is TGTGCCAGCAGTTCGCATGCTAGCGGTTCCTACGAGCAGTACTTC.

The J gene is TRBJ2-7, the V gene TRBV5-1, with 7 bases matching TRBD1. CDR1 is SGHRS and CDR2 is YFSETQ in the germline V gene. The trim removed 6 bases at V and 4 bases at J, leaving 13 bases unmatched. The CDR3 is 15 residues long. In DNA form, the CDR3 reads TGCGCCAGCAAAAACCGGCTCACAGGGGAATACGAGCAGTACTTC. It yields the protein CASKNRLTGEYEQYF.

By sample share, this clone is medium-sized (0.01 to 0.1%). The V call is TRBV19, the J call TRBJ1-5, with TRBD1 matching 7 bases. This CDR3 has 13 residues. Germline loops: CDR1 LNHDA, CDR2 SQIVND (reference sequence). The junction had 8 bases not matched to a gene; V was cut back by 11 bases and J by 4 bases. Here the CDR3 DNA reads TGTGCCGCTTCAGGGGGGTTGAATCAGCCCCAGCATTTT. Its translation is CAASGGLNQPQHF.

The chain links TRBV9 to TRBJ2-5, with D maybe TRBD1 (6 bases). The V gene lost 0 bases and the J gene lost 4 bases, with 10 bases spanning the gap. Germline loops: CDR1 SGDLS, CDR2 YYNGEE. The length of the CDR3 is 14 residues. The CDR3 is CASSVAEGGETQYF. CDR3 nucleotides: TGTGCCAGCAGCGTAGCTGAAGGGGGAGAGACCCAGTACTTC. The whole variable domain, remainder taken from reference TRBV9 and TRBJ2-5, is DSGVTQTPKHLITATGQRVTLRCSPRSGDLSVYWYQQSLDQGLQFLIQYYNGEERAKGNILERFSAQQFPDLHSELNLSSLELGDSALYFCASSVAEGGETQYFGPGTRLLVL.

The V gene is TRBV9, the J gene TRBJ2-4, with 8 bases that match TRBD1. The V segment lost 1 base and the J segment 8 bases; nucleotides outside the gene matches: 8. Germline V lookup: CDR1 SGDLS, CDR2 YYNGEE. This CDR3 has 15 amino acids. The CDR3 loop is CASSVTTGGEDIQYF. The CDR3 region has the DNA TGTGCCAGCAGCGTAACTACAGGGGGAGAGGACATTCAGTACTTC.

This rearrangement joins TRBV7-2 to TRBJ1-4, with 7 bases identical to TRBD1. V lost 3 bases to trimming and J lost 3 bases; unmatched junction nucleotides: 7. This CDR3 has 16 residues. Germline-derived CDR1 and CDR2 are SGHTA and FQGNSA. The CDR3 is CASSFVGQLPNEKLFF. CDR3 nucleotides: TGTGCCAGCAGCTTTGTGGGACAGCTACCTAATGAAAAACTGTTTTTT.

The chain employs TRBV20-1 and TRBJ2-7, with D unclear. V lost 3 bases and J 3 bases, leaving 18 bases between the germline ends. Germline V gene lookup returns CDR1 DFQATT and CDR2 SNEGSKA (reference sequence). This CDR3 has 15 amino acids. DNA of the CDR3: TGCAGTGCTAGTCTATCAAACCCCGGCGGCTACGAGCAGTACTTC. It specifies CSASLSNPGGYEQYF.

The chain uses TRBV5-6 and TRBJ2-2; a weak D match, TRBD1 (5 bases). Trimming pared 5 bases from V and 5 bases from J, leaving 10 bases between. Germline V gene sequence: CDR1 SGHDT, CDR2 YYEEEE. The CDR3 extends over 13 amino acids. The CDR3 loop is CASSEGVTGELFF. For the CDR3, the DNA is TGTGCCAGCAGTGAAGGGGTTACCGGGGAGCTGTTTTTT. Drawing the rest from reference TRBV5-6 and TRBJ2-2, the complete variable domain is DAGVTQSPTHLIKTRGQQVTLRCSPKSGHDTVSWYQQALGQGPQFIFQYYEEEERQRGNFPDRFSGHQFPNYSSELNVNALLLGDSALYLCASSEGVTGELFFGEGSRLTVL.

The chain couples TRBV19 to TRBJ2-3, with D perhaps matching TRBD1 (5 bases). Germline-derived CDR1 and CDR2 are LNHDA and SQIVND (reference sequence). This CDR3 has 16 amino acids. V was shortened by 3 bases and J by 0 bases, with 13 bases between the two germline ends. CDR3 bases: TGTGCCAGTAGTATGGCAATGGACATTAGCACAGATACGCAGTATTTT. Its protein product is CASSMAMDISTDTQYF.

The gene calls are TRBV6-5 and TRBJ2-2; TRBD2 is a possible D gene (6 bases). V lost 0 bases, J lost 2 bases, and 7 bases lay in between. This CDR3 is 15 amino acids long. CDR1 and CDR2 (germline): MNHEY, SVGAGI. The CDR3 loop reads CASSYSAGNTGELFF. As DNA, the CDR3 is TGTGCCAGCAGTTACTCGGCGGGAAACACCGGGGAGCTGTTTTTT.

This clone has just a few counts. This sequence joins TRBV21-1 and TRBJ2-2; the D call in the table, TRBD1, was not verified against the DNA. TRBV21-1 is an annotated pseudogene. The CDR3 spans 18 residues. The CDR3: CASSKSVRGQSNTGELFF. The CDR3 DNA reads TGTGCCAGCAGCAAAAGCGTTAGGGGACAGTCGAACACCGGGGAGCTGTTTTTT.

The count of this clone is one. V usage is TRBV3-1 (or the pseudogene TRBV3-2) and J usage is TRBJ2-3; 9 bases match TRBD2. With V trimmed by 7 bases and J by 2 bases, 4 bases remained unmatched. Germline CDR1 and CDR2: LGHDT and YNNKEL (reference sequence). This CDR3 spans 14 amino acids. The CDR3 protein is CASTSSGNTDTQYF. CDR3 in DNA: TGTGCCAGCACCTCTAGCGGGAACACAGATACGCAGTATTTT.

This chain joins TRBV28 and TRBJ1-5, with D possibly being TRBD1 (6 bases). Germline CDR1 reads MDHEN; CDR2 reads SYDVKM. CDR3 size: 13 residues. V was clipped by 5 bases and J by 11 bases, with 16 bases between them. The CDR3 loop is CASSTLTGRAQHF. The CDR3 DNA reads TGTGCCAGCAGTACACTAACAGGGCGAGCCCAGCATTTT.

The V gene is TRBV7-6, the J gene TRBJ2-7, with D possibly TRBD2 on 5 matching bases. Germline CDR1 reads SGHVS; CDR2 reads FNYEAQ. This CDR3 has 15 amino acids. V shed 3 bases and J shed 2 bases, with 14 bases lying between them. CDR3 sequence reads: CASSLEEESPYEQYF. The CDR3 DNA sequence: TGTGCCAGCAGCTTGGAGGAGGAATCCCCCTACGAGCAGTACTTC.

The V and J genes are TRBV28 and TRBJ1-4; no firm D call. V lost 0 bases and J 7 bases, leaving 12 bases between the germline ends. The CDR3 has 15 amino acids. Germline loops: CDR1 MDHEN, CDR2 SYDVKM. CDR3 bases: TGTGCCAGCAGTTTATGGAGGGAAGCCGGTGAAAAACTGTTTTTT. Its protein product is CASSLWREAGEKLFF.

This clone has more than one count but fewer than ten. A read error may produce the germline difference seen at one junction end. V gene TRBV2 combines with J gene TRBJ1-2; D remains unclear. CDR3 length: 14 residues. CDR1 is SNHLY and CDR2 is FYNNEI in the germline V gene. CDR3 nucleotide sequence: TGTGCCAGCAGTGAAGGAGGCCATAACGATGGCTACACCTTC. Translated: CASSEGGHNDGYTF.

This clone was seen a handful of times. The rearrangement uses TRBV29-1 and TRBJ1-5; maybe TRBD1 (5 bases). Trimming removed 6 bases from V and 5 bases from J, with 11 bases in between. The V gene's germline CDR1 is SQVTM and CDR2 ANQGSEA. The CDR3 is 12 amino acids. CDR3 nucleotides: TGCAGCGTAGGGGCTAGAGATCAGCCCCAGCATTTT. The encoded protein is CSVGARDQPQHF.

This rearrangement joins TRBV27 to TRBJ1-5, with D possibly TRBD1 on 6 matching bases. The CDR3 length is 15 residues. V gave up 7 bases and J gave up 5 bases, with 18 bases separating them. The V gene's germline CDR1 is MNHEY and CDR2 SMNVEV (reference sequence). This CDR3 reads CASKQTPTGHQPQHF. The CDR3 DNA reads as TGTGCCAGCAAACAAACCCCGACAGGCCATCAGCCCCAGCATTTT.

The sample holds one count of this clone. V and J are TRBV6-6 and TRBJ2-7; maybe TRBD2 (6 bases). V shed 4 bases and J shed 2 bases, with 6 bases lying between them. CDR1 MNHNY and CDR2 SVGAGI come from the germline V gene (reference sequence). The CDR3 spans 12 residues. The CDR3 DNA follows: TGTGCCAGCAGTTCGGGGGCCTACGAGCAGTACTTC. This encodes CASSSGAYEQYF.